The 22 T cell receptor beta chains presented below share a single source sample, sequenced in a study of tumor-infiltrating lymphocytes in primary liver carcinoma. Reverse transcription of about 500 ng total RNA with a constant-region primer produced TCR beta cDNA. For TCR beta, libraries were produced by three nested multiplex PCR rounds using slightly modified ARM-PCR. Rounds one and two of PCR, each of around 11 cycles, were primed with TRBV1-TRBV30 forward primers and a C-beta reverse primer. TCRdb processed the multiplex PCR reads anew with MiXCR; each CDR3 protein has one entry. The sample comprises tens of thousands of distinct CDR3 sequences, 72% of which are singletons, and roughly a fifth rests with the top ten. Investigators took RNA and DNA out together from approximately 22-30 mg of unsorted bulk tissue. Sequenced material: liver tumor tissue from sampling region 1. Sample subset: tumor region T1, superior pole. The receptors come from a man between 35 and 55 years old with primary liver carcinoma and hepatitis B virus infection.

As concerns this clonotype: A much bigger clone sits one base away, suggesting this may be a read error. The V gene is TRBV28, the J gene TRBJ2-7, with no clear D. The CDR3 length is 14 residues. Between the trimmed V and J ends, which lost 5 bases and 3 bases, there was a span of 14 bases. The germline gives CDR1 MDHEN, CDR2 SYDVKM. The CDR3 here is CASSPPESIYEQYF. The CDR3 DNA is TGTGCCAGCAGTCCACCGGAGAGCATCTACGAGCAGTACTTC.

Concerning this clonotype itself: One junction end disagrees with the germline gene, perhaps due to a read error. This rearrangement joins TRBV30 to TRBJ1-1; D call uncertain. CDR1 GTSNPN and CDR2 SVGIG come from the germline V gene (reference sequence). The CDR3 sequence is 13 residues long. CDR3 amino acids: CAWTVHSGTEAFF. The CDR3 DNA sequence: TGCGCCTGGACTGTACACTCTGGGACTGAAGCTTTCTTT.

Worth noting for this clonotype: The junction and the germline gene differ at one end; a read error may be behind it. V is TRBV6-6 and J is TRBJ2-7, with TRBD1 identical over 9 bases. The length of the CDR3 is 15 residues. In germline, CDR1 is MNHNY, CDR2 SVGAGI (reference sequence). CDR3 amino acids: CASSYSPGQGYEQCF. CDR3 sequence (DNA): TGTGCCAGCAGTTACTCGCCGGGACAGGGCTACGAGCAGTGCTTC.

This clonotype was counted only a few times. One base away lies a much larger clone, so this may be a sequencing read error. This chain connects TRBV29-1 to TRBJ2-5, with 7 bases aligning to TRBD2. Germline loops: CDR1 SQVTM, CDR2 ANQGSEA. The junction had 5 bases not matched to a gene; V was cut back by 6 bases and J by 4 bases. This CDR3 contains 12 residues. CDR3 protein: CSVRGRGETQYF. CDR3 bases: TGCAGCGTGCGGGGGAGAGGAGAGACCCAGTACTTC.

About this clonotype: The conserved phenylalanine or tryptophan is not found at the CDR3 terminus, so this likely reflects a read error. The J gene is TRBJ2-3, the V gene TRBV10-3, with D perhaps matching TRBD2 (6 bases). The CDR3 totals 14 residues. Germline V lookup: CDR1 ENHRY, CDR2 SYGVKD. The germline V and J ends were trimmed by 3 bases and 5 bases, with 12 bases remaining between them. The CDR3 protein is CAISDRDSGDTQYL. Written as DNA, the CDR3 is TGTGCCATCAGTGACCGGGACTCGGGAGATACGCAGTATCTT.

With respect to this clonotype: The junction departs from the called germline gene at one end, perhaps through a read error. The V gene is TRBV10-3, the J gene TRBJ2-7, with 7 bases that match TRBD1. Per the germline V gene, CDR1 is ENHRY and CDR2 is SYGVKD. The CDR3 totals 14 residues. For the CDR3, the DNA is TGTGCCATCAGTGAGACCCGACAGGGTGGCGAGCACTACTTC. This translates into CAISETRQGGEHYF.

With regard to this clonotype: The final CDR3 position lacks the conserved phenylalanine or tryptophan, pointing to a likely read error. The gene calls are TRBV11-2 and TRBJ2-7, with 12 nucleotides matching TRBD2. This CDR3 comprises 18 residues. In germline, CDR1 is SGHAT, CDR2 FQNNGV. J was trimmed by 4 bases and V by 6 bases; bases with no gene match: 16. CDR3: CASRLSVELAGGGYEQYL. CDR3 DNA: TGTGCCAGCAGATTATCCGTTGAGCTAGCGGGAGGGGGGTACGAGCAGTACTTA.

This chain joins TRBV18 and TRBJ1-6; unclear D gene. V was pared by 3 bases and J by 6 bases, with 9 bases between. This CDR3 contains 14 residues. Germline assignment: CDR1 KGHSH and CDR2 LQKENI. Here the CDR3 DNA reads TGTGCCAGCTCACCCGATTGGAGTAATTCACCCCTCCACTTT. This sequence encodes CASSPDWSNSPLHF.

Points on this clonotype: The conserved phenylalanine or tryptophan normally closing the CDR3 is absent here, so this likely arose from a read error. The chain uses TRBV11-2 and TRBJ1-5; no definite D call. Germline-derived CDR1 and CDR2 are SGHAT and FQNNGV. CDR3 length: 14 residues. Trimming stripped 5 bases from V and 3 bases from J, with 11 bases between. The CDR3 DNA reads as TGTGCCAGCAGCCTATCCGGGTACAATCAGCCCCAGCATTTA. Translating gives CASSLSGYNQPQHL.

As for this clonotype: Being one base from a much bigger clone, this may be a read error. V gene TRBV7-8 combines with J gene TRBJ2-2; D is uncertain. The CDR3 is 16 residues long. The V gene's germline CDR1 is SGHVS and CDR2 FQNEAQ. The CDR3 region is CVSSLVRVANTGELFF. DNA of the CDR3: TGTGTCAGCAGCTTAGTAAGGGTGGCGAACACCGGGGAGCTGTTTTTT.

This clonotype came up many times. The gene calls are TRBV12-3 or TRBV12-4 and TRBJ2-5, with 9 bases matching TRBD2. CDR3 length: 13 amino acids. The V and J ends lost 7 bases and 5 bases, in that order; junction bases with no gene match: 5. Here the CDR3 reads CASKREVWETQYF. DNA of the CDR3: TGTGCCAGCAAGCGGGAGGTGTGGGAGACCCAGTACTTC.

The chain uses TRBV29-1 and TRBJ2-1; D unresolved. This CDR3 has 11 residues. Germline V CDR1 and CDR2: SQVTM, ANQGSEA. The CDR3 DNA reads TGCAGTGTCGATAAGAGGAGTGAGCAGTTCTTC. Translating it yields CSVDKRSEQFF.

On this clonotype itself: Sequence at one end of the junction differs from germline and may be a read error. The rearrangement uses TRBV6-6 and TRBJ2-1; D ambiguous. Germline V gives CDR1 MNHNY, CDR2 SVGAGI (reference sequence). The CDR3 loop spans 11 amino acids. CDR3: CAISQVGEQFF. In DNA, the CDR3 is TGTGCCATCAGTCAAGTTGGGGAGCAGTTCTTC.

This clonotype showed up many times. The chain has TRBV30 and TRBJ2-6; 8 bases match TRBD1. The CDR3 sequence is 15 residues long. Germline CDR1 reads GTSNPN; CDR2 reads SVGIG (reference sequence). Trimming cost V 5 bases and J 0 bases; bases outside gene matches: 3. CDR3: CAWDRGSSGANVLTF. The CDR3 coding sequence is TGTGCCTGGGACAGGGGTAGCTCTGGGGCCAACGTCCTGACTTTC. Full variable domain (outside the CDR3, taken from reference TRBV30 and TRBJ2-6): SQTIHQWPATLVQPVGSPLSLECTVEGTSNPNLYWYRQAAGRGLQLLFYSVGIGQISSEVPQNLSASRPQDRQFILSSKKLLLSDSGFYLCAWDRGSSGANVLTFGAGSRLTVL.

About this clonotype itself: The conserved closing phenylalanine or tryptophan is absent in this CDR3, likely reflecting a read error. The gene calls are TRBV30 and TRBJ1-1; unclear D gene. Germline CDR1 and CDR2: GTSNPN and SVGIG (reference sequence). The CDR3 covers 13 residues. The CDR3 bases are TGTGACTGGAGTGTACACTCTGGGACTGAAGCTTTCTTA. Translation gives CDWSVHSGTEAFL.

This clonotype showed up many times. Since a much larger clone is just one base distant, this may be a read error. This sequence joins TRBV13 and TRBJ2-1; D ambiguous. CDR3 length: 11 amino acids. Germline V lookup: CDR1 PRHDT, CDR2 FYEKMQ (reference sequence). The CDR3 here is CAGSLINEQFF. In nucleotides, the CDR3 is TGTGCCGGCAGCTTAATAAATGAGCAGTTCTTC.

The chain employs TRBV11-2 and TRBJ2-5; weak D call: TRBD2 (6 bases). The germline gives CDR1 SGHAT, CDR2 FQNNGV. The V end lost 6 bases, the J end lost 7 bases, and 24 bases lay between the germline ends. The CDR3 contains 16 residues. The CDR3 sequence is CASRSRDSVHHATQYF. The CDR3, as DNA: TGTGCCAGCAGATCCCGGGACTCGGTCCACCACGCGACCCAGTACTTC.

About this clonotype: At one of its ends the junction is not consistent with the germline gene, which may arise from a read error. The chain has TRBV10-2 and TRBJ2-3; D unresolved. The germline CDR1 and CDR2 sequences are WSHSY and SAAADI. This CDR3 contains 15 residues. The CDR3 sequence: CASKVGPANTDRQYF. The CDR3 bases are TGCGCCAGCAAGGTCGGGCCTGCTAACACAGATAGGCAGTATTTT.

This clonotype was seen once. The gene calls are TRBV11-2 and TRBJ2-7; D possibly corresponds to TRBD1 (5 bases). The CDR3 runs to 14 residues. Germline CDR1 is SGHAT and CDR2 is FQNNGV. The germline V and J ends were trimmed by 10 bases and 2 bases, with 18 bases remaining between them. The CDR3 DNA follows: TGTGCCAACAGTTCAACTGACAGTGCCTACGAGCAGTACTTC. It codes for CANSSTDSAYEQYF.

This clonotype was seen at least ten times. The genes are TRBV6-5 and TRBJ1-1, with 7 bases matching TRBD1. This CDR3 is 13 amino acids long. V gave up 5 bases and J gave up 5 bases; unmatched junction bases: 5. CDR1 and CDR2 from the germline V gene are MNHEY and SVGAGI. The CDR3 loop reads CASSPTGKTEAFF. CDR3 sequence (DNA): TGTGCCAGCAGTCCGACAGGGAAGACTGAAGCTTTCTTT.

This clonotype was detected ten times or more. V gene TRBV5-5 combines with J gene TRBJ1-4, with a weak D call TRBD1 (5 bases). Germline V gene data show CDR1 as SGHKS and CDR2 as YYEKEE (reference sequence). There are 13 residues in the CDR3. Trimming cost V 4 bases and J 10 bases, with 14 bases left between them. CDR3 region: CASSARQFGKLFF. DNA for the CDR3: TGTGCCAGCAGCGCTAGACAGTTTGGAAAACTGTTTTTT.

For this clonotype: The junction shows a germline mismatch at one end, possibly a read error. The rearrangement joins TRBV29-1 to TRBJ2-1, with a weak D call TRBD1 (5 bases). CDR1 and CDR2 (germline): SQVTM, ANQGSEA. The CDR3 contains 13 residues. The CDR3 coding sequence is TGCTGCGTTGAGGACACCGTGGACAATGAGAAGTTCTTC. Translating gives CCVEDTVDNEKFF.